The 26 T cell receptor beta chains below come from one sample, sequenced in a study of blood T cell repertoires in COVID-19. The assay was immunoSEQ multiplex PCR, and TCRdb's table has in-frame clones only and misses some. Among hundreds of thousands of clones listed, around 85% were seen once. The sample was PBMCs or T cells enriched from blood (not recorded which). The receptors were sampled from a man aged 25-45 years who had recovered from COVID-19.

The chain is built from TRBV20-1 and TRBJ1-5, with D possibly being TRBD1 (5 bases). The germline V gene encodes CDR1 DFQATT and CDR2 SNEGSKA (reference sequence). Trimming removed 3 bases at V and 0 bases at J, with 18 bases between. This CDR3 region has 17 residues. The CDR3 nucleotides read TGCAGTGCTAGTGGGGGAGGTACGTCCTATAGCAATCAGCCCCAGCATTTT. It yields the protein CSASGGGTSYSNQPQHF.

V gene TRBV7-9 combines with J gene TRBJ2-3; D unclear. Germline CDR1 SEHNR, CDR2 FQNEAQ (reference sequence). Trimming left V 2 bases short and J 0 bases short, with 6 bases between. The length of the CDR3 is 14 residues. This CDR3 is CASSLRVSTDTQYF. CDR3 bases: TGTGCCAGCAGCTTACGGGTGAGCACAGATACGCAGTATTTT.

A few counts support this clone. The chain combines TRBV5-1 with TRBJ1-3; the match to TRBD1 covers 7 bases. V was pared by 7 bases and J by 4 bases, with 8 bases of the junction left unmatched. The CDR3 contains 14 residues. CDR1 SGHRS and CDR2 YFSETQ come from the germline V gene. Here the CDR3 DNA reads TGCGCCAGCGCTGCACAGGGGTTAGGAAACACCATATATTTT. Translating gives CASAAQGLGNTIYF.

The CDR3 nucleotides are TGTGCCAGCAGCTTCAGCGCAAGTCTAACGGGGGGGCCCCAAGAGACCCAGTACTTC. Its translation is CASSFSASLTGGPQETQYF. This chain uses TRBV7-3 with TRBJ2-5; 8 positions match TRBD2. The CDR3 extends over 19 amino acids. V dropped 3 bases and J dropped 1; count of bases not matched to a gene: 16. From germline, CDR1 is SGHTA and CDR2 FQGTGA.

Only a few counts were recorded for this clone. The chain is built from TRBV3-1 (or the pseudogene TRBV3-2) and TRBJ2-7, with 8 bases matching TRBD2. Germline V lookup: CDR1 LGHDT, CDR2 YNNKEL (reference sequence). V dropped 1 base and J dropped 5; count of bases not matched to a gene: 7. This CDR3 comprises 15 residues. CDR3 bases: TGTGCCAGCAGCCAAGGCGGGGGGCGGTCCAACGAGCAGTACTTC. Translating gives CASSQGGGRSNEQYF.

The chain links TRBV2 to TRBJ2-5; 7 bases align to TRBD2. Germline CDR1 and CDR2: SNHLY and FYNNEI. The trim removed 6 bases at V and 5 bases at J, leaving 18 bases unmatched. CDR3 size: 17 residues. The CDR3 here is CASSVVRDYTLAETQYF. CDR3 sequence (DNA): TGTGCCAGCAGCGTCGTCCGGGACTATACCCTTGCGGAGACCCAGTACTTC.

The chain has TRBV4-2 and TRBJ2-1, with 9 nucleotides matching TRBD2. J gave up 7 bases and V 0 bases, and 7 bases lay outside the gene matches. The CDR3 contains 16 residues. Germline lookup yields CDR1 LGHNA and CDR2 YNFKEQ. This CDR3 is CASSQDYSGGPNEQFF. CDR3 sequence (DNA): TGTGCCAGCAGCCAAGATTATAGCGGGGGACCGAATGAGCAGTTCTTC.

The V and J genes are TRBV3-1 (or the pseudogene TRBV3-2) and TRBJ2-4, with TRBD2 matching over 10 bases. The V gene's germline CDR1 is LGHDT and CDR2 YNNKEL (reference sequence). After removal of 3 bases from V and 2 bases from J, the junction contained 7 bases not matched to a gene. This CDR3 region has 17 residues. CDR3: CASSHIGTSDPKNIQYF. As DNA, the CDR3 is TGTGCCAGCAGCCACATCGGGACTAGCGACCCCAAAAACATTCAGTACTTC.

The chain carries TRBV5-1 and TRBJ2-7; 10 nucleotides line up with TRBD1. The CDR3 has 18 residues. Germline V CDR1 and CDR2: SGHRS, YFSETQ. The V segment lost 2 bases and the J segment 6 bases; nucleotides outside the gene matches: 17. The CDR3 here is CASSFVGTGDLRALEQYF. CDR3 bases: TGCGCCAGCAGCTTTGTGGGGACAGGGGATCTGCGGGCCCTCGAGCAGTACTTC. Complete variable domain (other parts from reference TRBV5-1 and TRBJ2-7): KAGVTQTPRYLIKTRGQQVTLSCSPISGHRSVSWYQQTPGQGLQFLFEYFSETQRNKGNFPGRFSGRQFSNSRSEMNVSTLELGDSALYLCASSFVGTGDLRALEQYFGPGTRLTVT.

The sample holds one count of this clone. The chain links TRBV2 to TRBJ1-4, with a possible D match to TRBD1 (5 bases). Germline V gives CDR1 SNHLY, CDR2 FYNNEI. The V gene lost 5 bases and the J gene lost 3 bases, with 13 bases spanning the gap. The length of the CDR3 is 15 residues. The CDR3 loop is CASSTSGNSNEKLFF. The CDR3 DNA reads TGTGCCAGCAGTACTTCAGGGAACTCTAATGAAAAACTGTTTTTT.

The chain uses TRBV5-1 and TRBJ2-7; maybe TRBD1 (6 bases). CDR3 size: 14 residues. V was cut by 1 base and J by 3 bases, with 11 bases left in between. Germline CDR1 reads SGHRS; CDR2 reads YFSETQ. The CDR3 DNA is TGCGCCAGCAGCTTGTGGGCAGGGGTCTACGAGCAGTACTTC. It codes for CASSLWAGVYEQYF.

The chain employs TRBV12-3 or TRBV12-4 and TRBJ2-1; weak D call: TRBD1 (6 bases). Trimming removed 5 bases from V and 8 bases from J, with 10 bases in between. The CDR3 loop spans 12 amino acids. CDR3 coding DNA: TGTGCCAGCAGTCCCGGACAGTATGAGCAGTTCTTC. Translation: CASSPGQYEQFF.

This chain uses TRBV19 with TRBJ2-2; maybe TRBD2 (5 bases). The CDR3 spans 13 residues. V was trimmed by 3 bases and J by 5 bases, leaving 7 bases between them. Germline lookup yields CDR1 LNHDA and CDR2 SQIVND (reference sequence). The CDR3 region has the DNA TGTGCCAGTAGTATCGGAGGAACCGGGGAGCTGTTTTTT. Its translation: CASSIGGTGELFF.

This clone was picked up one time. This chain joins TRBV5-1 and TRBJ2-3; D perhaps matches TRBD2 (6 bases). The germline V gene encodes CDR1 SGHRS and CDR2 YFSETQ. Trimming removed 3 bases at V and 2 bases at J, with 10 bases between. This CDR3 is 14 amino acids long. CDR3 sequence (DNA): TGCGCCAGCAGCTCAGAGGACTACACAGATACGCAGTATTTT. Translating gives CASSSEDYTDTQYF.

V gene TRBV30 combines with J gene TRBJ2-1; D might be TRBD2 (5 bases). V was shortened by 3 bases and J by 8 bases, with 26 bases between the two germline ends. The CDR3 totals 17 residues. Germline CDR1 GTSNPN, CDR2 SVGIG (reference sequence). CDR3 nucleotides: TGTGCCTGGAGAGGGCTAGCTTTTGGTGTTCTCACTCATGAGCAGTTCTTC. This sequence encodes CAWRGLAFGVLTHEQFF.

This sequence joins TRBV7-9 and TRBJ1-2; 7 nucleotides line up with TRBD1. Germline lookup yields CDR1 SEHNR and CDR2 FQNEAQ (reference sequence). This CDR3 spans 14 amino acids. Trimming at V came to 0 bases and at J to 3 bases, leaving 1 base not matched to a gene. For the CDR3, the DNA is TGTGCCAGCAGCTTAGCCGGGACAGACTATGGCTACACCTTC. Translating it yields CASSLAGTDYGYTF.

V is TRBV3-1 (or the pseudogene TRBV3-2) and J is TRBJ1-2; D not certain. V was cut by 3 bases and J by 0 bases, with 11 bases left in between. The CDR3 covers 15 residues. Germline CDR1 LGHDT, CDR2 YNNKEL (reference sequence). The CDR3 protein is CASSQASRTNYGYTF. CDR3 sequence (DNA): TGTGCCAGCAGCCAGGCTTCCCGTACTAACTATGGCTACACCTTC.

The chain joins TRBV6-1 to TRBJ1-2, with D unresolved. V lost 1 base, J lost 4 bases, and 13 bases lay in between. There are 15 residues in the CDR3. Germline V gene sequence: CDR1 MNHNS, CDR2 SASEGT. For the CDR3, the DNA is TGTGCCAGCAGTGAAGTACGGGGTGATGGCTATGGCTACACCTTC. Translated, it gives CASSEVRGDGYGYTF.

The chain carries TRBV4-2 and TRBJ2-7; D unclear. The CDR3 spans 15 residues. V lost 0 bases to trimming and J lost 2 bases, with 11 bases between them. The V gene's germline CDR1 is LGHNA and CDR2 YNFKEQ. CDR3 bases: TGTGCCAGCAGCCAAGATTCCAGGAACACCTACGAGCAGTACTTC. The encoded protein is CASSQDSRNTYEQYF.

The rearrangement joins TRBV7-9 to TRBJ2-1; TRBD1 matches at 7 bases. This CDR3 region has 17 residues. Germline values: CDR1 SEHNR, CDR2 FQNEAQ (reference sequence). With V trimmed by 5 bases and J by 6 bases, 16 bases remained unmatched. CDR3 amino acids: CASSIRTGSATLNEQFF. CDR3 DNA: TGTGCCAGCAGCATAAGGACAGGTTCTGCTACTCTCAATGAGCAGTTCTTC.

V gene TRBV7-3 combines with J gene TRBJ1-6; D is unclear. The V gene's germline CDR1 is SGHTA and CDR2 FQGTGA. Deletions cut 4 bases from V and 9 bases from J, with 10 bases between. This CDR3 spans 13 amino acids. CDR3 bases: TGTGCCAGCAGCTACGGGTTAGGTTCACCCCTCCACTTT. It codes for CASSYGLGSPLHF.

This clone was counted once. The gene calls are TRBV12-5 and TRBJ1-4; maybe TRBD1 (6 bases). Germline-derived CDR1 and CDR2 are LGHNT and FRNRAP. The CDR3 loop spans 17 amino acids. V was pared by 1 base and J by 7 bases, with 19 bases between. CDR3 region: CASGLAPGSRGFEKLFF. CDR3 nucleotide sequence: TGTGCTAGTGGTTTGGCCCCTGGATCCAGGGGCTTTGAAAAACTGTTTTTT.

The chain is built from TRBV7-9 and TRBJ1-2, with 9 bases aligning to TRBD1. Germline V gene sequence: CDR1 SEHNR, CDR2 FQNEAQ (reference sequence). V gave up 5 bases and J gave up 7 bases; unmatched junction bases: 5. The CDR3 is made up of 13 amino acids. As DNA, the CDR3 is TGTGCCAGCAGCCGGACAGGGGAGCGTGGCTACACCTTC. This gives the protein CASSRTGERGYTF.

V usage is TRBV5-5 and J usage is TRBJ1-1; D call uncertain. This CDR3 has 15 amino acids. Trimming removed 0 bases at V and 0 bases at J, with 9 bases between. Germline V gives CDR1 SGHKS, CDR2 YYEKEE (reference sequence). The CDR3 DNA reads as TGTGCCAGCAGCTTGGAACGCCAGTTGAACACTGAAGCTTTCTTT. This translates into CASSLERQLNTEAFF.

This chain links TRBV19 with TRBJ1-1, with a possible D match to TRBD1 (5 bases). This CDR3 is 13 amino acids long. Germline CDR1 and CDR2: LNHDA and SQIVND (reference sequence). The V and J ends lost 6 bases and 4 bases respectively, with 12 bases between them. The CDR3 spells CASRRQGTTEAFF. In DNA, the CDR3 is TGTGCCAGTAGACGCCAGGGTACCACTGAAGCTTTCTTT.

The CDR3 reads CAWSYQGGASYEQYF. In nucleotides, the CDR3 is TGTGCCTGGAGTTATCAGGGGGGAGCCTCCTACGAGCAGTACTTC. The chain combines TRBV30 with TRBJ2-7, with a possible D match to TRBD1 (7 bases). This CDR3 has 15 amino acids. With 2 bases removed from V and 0 bases from J, the gap between germline ends came to 14 bases. Per germline, CDR1 GTSNPN and CDR2 SVGIG (reference sequence).